Listed below are T cell receptor beta chains from one sample, sequenced in a study of technical replicates of blood from several donors. Generated by immunoSEQ multiplex PCR, the TCRdb table keeps only in-frame clones and is missing some. Found here are about 50,000 clones, approximately 95% of them singletons; the top ten hold about 0.39%. The sample was T cells isolated from PBMCs. Receptors were obtained from a human donor in good health. Each CDR3 is given with its conserved first and last residue. Each record gives: D gene, V gene, clone size, J gene, CDR3 DNA, CDR3 protein. A D gene is named only where the DNA matches it firmly. Rows give clone size only sometimes, using once, few, many, or a class for an expanded clone.

d_call: TRBD1
v_call: TRBV19
clone_size: NA
j_call: TRBJ1-1
cdr3_nt: TGTGCCAGTAGTACGACAGGGGAGAGGACTGAAGCTTTCTTT
cdr3_aa: CASSTTGERTEAFF

d_call: TRBD1
v_call: TRBV4-1
clone_size: NA
j_call: TRBJ2-1
cdr3_nt: TGCGCCAGCAGCCAAGATTCGAGGGGACAGGGGGTTTACAATGAGCAGTTCTTC
cdr3_aa: CASSQDSRGQGVYNEQFF

d_call: NA
v_call: TRBV28
clone_size: NA
j_call: TRBJ2-1
cdr3_nt: TGTGCCAGCAGTGGCCCGGAAGCGGGTGGTGTGGGTGAGCAGTTCTTC
cdr3_aa: CASSGPEAGGVGEQFF

d_call: NA
v_call: TRBV5-1
clone_size: NA
j_call: TRBJ2-7
cdr3_nt: TGCGCCAGCACTATGGGTACAGTCTACGAGCAGTACTTC
cdr3_aa: CASTMGTVYEQYF

d_call: TRBD1
v_call: TRBV27
clone_size: NA
j_call: TRBJ1-1
cdr3_nt: TGTGCCAGCAGGGGACAGGGGGCCACTGAAGCTTTCTTT
cdr3_aa: CASRGQGATEAFF

d_call: TRBD2
v_call: TRBV15
clone_size: NA
j_call: TRBJ2-7
cdr3_nt: TGTGCCACCAGCAGAGGGACTAGCGGCTACGAGCAGTACTTC
cdr3_aa: CATSRGTSGYEQYF

d_call: TRBD1
v_call: TRBV2
clone_size: NA
j_call: TRBJ2-1
cdr3_nt: TGTGCCGCACAGGGGGCCTATGAGCAGTTCTTC
cdr3_aa: CAAQGAYEQFF

d_call: TRBD1
v_call: TRBV5-1
clone_size: NA
j_call: TRBJ2-7
cdr3_nt: TGCGCCAGCAGCTTAGGCAGGACAGGGGTTAATCTCCCGCGCGAGCAGTACTTC
cdr3_aa: CASSLGRTGVNLPREQYF

d_call: NA
v_call: TRBV4-1
clone_size: NA
j_call: TRBJ2-6
cdr3_nt: TGCGCCAGCAGCATCGGGAAAGGGGCCAACGTCCTGACTTTC
cdr3_aa: CASSIGKGANVLTF

d_call: TRBD2
v_call: TRBV19
clone_size: NA
j_call: TRBJ2-7
cdr3_nt: TGTGCCAGTAGCACTAGCGGGAGGTTACCCTACGAGCAGTACTTC
cdr3_aa: CASSTSGRLPYEQYF

d_call: TRBD1
v_call: TRBV5-1
clone_size: few
j_call: TRBJ2-7
cdr3_nt: TGCGCCAGCAGCTTAGGGGACAGGGAGGGTTACGAGCAGTACTTC
cdr3_aa: CASSLGDREGYEQYF

d_call: TRBD1
v_call: TRBV7-9
clone_size: NA
j_call: TRBJ1-5
cdr3_nt: TGTGCCAGCAGCTCCGGGACAGGGTATGGTCAGCCCCAGCATTTT
cdr3_aa: CASSSGTGYGQPQHF

d_call: NA
v_call: TRBV27
clone_size: once
j_call: TRBJ2-7
cdr3_nt: TGTGCCAGCAGCGGGAACTTCTACGAGCAGTACTTC
cdr3_aa: CASSGNFYEQYF

d_call: TRBD2
v_call: TRBV6-4
clone_size: few
j_call: TRBJ2-6
cdr3_nt: TGTGCCAGCAGTGACTCGTCTAGCGGGACTGGGGCCAACGTCCTGACTTTC
cdr3_aa: CASSDSSSGTGANVLTF

d_call: NA
v_call: TRBV5-6
clone_size: NA
j_call: TRBJ2-2
cdr3_nt: TGTGCCAGCAGCTTAGTCGGAGGGACCGGGGAGCTGTTTTTT
cdr3_aa: CASSLVGGTGELFF

d_call: TRBD1
v_call: TRBV11-2
clone_size: NA
j_call: TRBJ1-1
cdr3_nt: TGTGCCAGCAGCTTAAACTCGGTCGACAGGGGGCCTTTCTTT
cdr3_aa: CASSLNSVDRGPFF

d_call: NA
v_call: TRBV7-8
clone_size: NA
j_call: TRBJ2-1
cdr3_nt: TGTGCCAGCAGACCTAGTGCCGGGGAGCAGTTCTTC
cdr3_aa: CASRPSAGEQFF

d_call: NA
v_call: TRBV7-9
clone_size: NA
j_call: TRBJ2-7
cdr3_nt: TGTGCCAGCAGGGGACTTAACTACGAGCAGTACTTC
cdr3_aa: CASRGLNYEQYF

d_call: TRBD2
v_call: TRBV27
clone_size: NA
j_call: TRBJ2-7
cdr3_nt: TGTGCCAGCAGTTCAACTAGCGGGAGAGTGTACGAGCAGTACTTC
cdr3_aa: CASSSTSGRVYEQYF

d_call: TRBD1
v_call: TRBV5-1
clone_size: NA
j_call: TRBJ1-1
cdr3_nt: TGCGCCAGCAGCTTAGGACAGGGAGGCCCTTCGAAGGCTTTCTTT
cdr3_aa: CASSLGQGGPSKAFF

d_call: TRBD2
v_call: TRBV29-1
clone_size: NA
j_call: TRBJ2-1
cdr3_nt: TGCAGCGCTGGAGGGACTAGCGGGGAGAGCTCCTACAATGAGCAGTTCTTC
cdr3_aa: CSAGGTSGESSYNEQFF

d_call: NA
v_call: TRBV6-6
clone_size: NA
j_call: TRBJ2-5
cdr3_nt: TGTGCCAGCATCCAGACAGGCCACGCGGAGACCCAGTACTTC
cdr3_aa: CASIQTGHAETQYF

d_call: NA
v_call: TRBV2
clone_size: NA
j_call: TRBJ1-2
cdr3_nt: TGTGCCAGCGCGAAGGACATCGATAACTATGGCTACACCTTC
cdr3_aa: CASAKDIDNYGYTF